The present TCR beta chain was sequenced within a study of blood T cells in healthy people across ages. CDR1 and CDR2 from the germline V gene are MNHEY and SVGEGT. This CDR3 has 12 residues. V lost 6 bases to trimming and J lost 4 bases, with 9 bases between them. A sample-barcoded 5' primer and a J-beta primer mix were used in a second PCR of roughly 6 to 11 cycles. A tag from a template-switch adaptor with 12 random nucleotides marked each cDNA molecule. Each CDR3 protein is one row after TCRdb ran MiXCR on the 5' RACE reads. In the table there are over 600,000 distinct CDR3 sequences, roughly 43% of which are singletons.

The V and J genes are TRBV6-2 or TRBV6-3 and TRBJ1-2, with unresolved D. The specimen sequenced was blood. This clonotype was sampled from a man of 80 years or more in good health. DNA for the CDR3: TGTGCCAGCAGAAATAACGTCTATGGCTACACCTTC. Translation gives CASRNNVYGYTF.